This T cell receptor (beta chain) was captured by sequencing in a study of blood T cell repertoires in COVID-19. CDR3 length equals 14 residues. CDR1 is SGDLS, CDR2 YYNGEE, per germline. With V trimmed by 3 bases and J by 5 bases, 7 bases remained unmatched. Using immunoSEQ multiplex PCR, the repertoire was profiled, and TCRdb retains in-frame clones only, with some absent. The sample yields about 94,000 clones, 80% seen once. The chain employs TRBV9 and TRBJ1-1, with 7 bases lining up with TRBD1. Sequencing was done on a sample of peripheral blood. The sequence came from a human donor in a cohort sampled during active COVID-19. The CDR3 is CASSASGGSTEAFF. For the CDR3, the DNA is TGTGCCAGCAGCGCCTCAGGGGGGAGTACTGAAGCTTTCTTT.